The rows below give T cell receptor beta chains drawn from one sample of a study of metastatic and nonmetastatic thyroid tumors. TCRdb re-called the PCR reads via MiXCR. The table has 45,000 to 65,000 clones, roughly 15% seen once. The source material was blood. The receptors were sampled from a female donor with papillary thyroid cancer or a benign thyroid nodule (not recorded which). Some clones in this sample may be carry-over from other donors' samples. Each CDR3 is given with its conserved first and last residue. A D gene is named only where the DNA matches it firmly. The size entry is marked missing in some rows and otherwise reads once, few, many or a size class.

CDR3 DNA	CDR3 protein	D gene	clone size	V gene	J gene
TGTGCCAGCGGCTTATATGGTTTTAGCGAGACCCAGTACTTC	CASGLYGFSETQYF	.	.	TRBV11-2	TRBJ2-5
TGTGCCAGCAGGGGACAGGGGGCGAGTAACACTGAAGCTTTCTTT	CASRGQGASNTEAFF	TRBD1	many	TRBV6-1	TRBJ1-1
TGTGCCTGGAGACCCAGGGGGGACTATGGCTACACCTTC	CAWRPRGDYGYTF	TRBD1	.	TRBV30	TRBJ1-2
TGTGCCAGCAGTTTTCGAGACAGGGTAGGAACTGAAGCTTTCTTT	CASSFRDRVGTEAFF	TRBD1	many	TRBV28	TRBJ1-1
TGTGCCACCAGTGGCGAGGGTCCCTATGGCTACACCTTC	CATSGEGPYGYTF	.	many	TRBV24-1	TRBJ1-2
TGTGCCACCGCTAGCGTGAGACCTCGGAACAATGAGCAGTTCTTC	CATASVRPRNNEQFF	.	.	TRBV6-1	TRBJ2-1
TGTGCCAGTAGTACCCGGACGGTTCAAGAGACCCAGTACTTC	CASSTRTVQETQYF	.	many	TRBV19	TRBJ2-5
TGCAGTGCTATAGAATCCCGACTAGTGTACGAGCAGTACTTC	CSAIESRLVYEQYF	.	many	TRBV20-1	TRBJ2-7
TGCAGTGCTAGACGGAGCTTCGGGACTGAAGCTTTCTTT	CSARRSFGTEAFF	.	.	TRBV20-1	TRBJ1-1
TGTGCCAGCAGACAGGGTCAAGAGACCCAGTACTTC	CASRQGQETQYF	.	few	TRBV2	TRBJ2-5
TGTGCCAGCAGTCCCAGGGGGCGATCTGAGACCCAGTACTTC	CASSPRGRSETQYF	TRBD1	few	TRBV12-3/TRBV12-4	TRBJ2-5
TGTGCCAGCAGTGGACTAGCGGGAGTTAGGCCCCGCCTTTACAATGAGCAGTTCTTC	CASSGLAGVRPRLYNEQFF	TRBD2	many	TRBV6-1	TRBJ2-1
TGTGCCAGCAGTATGACAGGATCTCTTGCAACTAATGAAAAACTGTTTTTT	CASSMTGSLATNEKLFF	.	many	TRBV2	TRBJ1-4
TGTGCCACCAGCCATTCCAGGGGAAGTGGCTACACCTTC	CATSHSRGSGYTF	.	many	TRBV24-1	TRBJ1-2
TGTGCCAGTAGTATAGGGACAGGGTGGAGCTCTGGGGCCAACGTCCTGACTTTC	CASSIGTGWSSGANVLTF	TRBD1	many	TRBV19	TRBJ2-6
TGCGCCAGCAGCCAAGATGTGAGGCGGGACAGGCCGAACACCGGGGAGCTGTTTTTT	CASSQDVRRDRPNTGELFF	TRBD1	many	TRBV4-1	TRBJ2-2
TGCAGTGCTAGACGGGGGGCCGTGGGAGATGGATACACCTTC	CSARRGAVGDGYTF	.	.	TRBV20-1	TRBJ1-2
TGTGCCAGCAGCGTCGGGACAGGGGGTGCCGGGGAGCTGTTTTTT	CASSVGTGGAGELFF	TRBD1	.	TRBV7-8	TRBJ2-2